This T cell receptor (beta chain) was recovered during a study of CD8 T cells in ankylosing spondylitis. The study's findings and limits: In reactive arthritis synovial fluid and blood, some motif variants had been reported before. Reportedly, matched ankylosing spondylitis synovial fluid was significantly enriched for disease-linked clones. CD8+ cells made up the disease-linked clones, which were relatively rare in peripheral blood. A TCR beta motif of seven or eight highly homologous variants appeared characteristic of ankylosing spondylitis blood.

With 0 bases removed from V and 4 bases from J, the gap between germline ends came to 7 bases. Germline V gene sequence: CDR1 SGHRS, CDR2 YFSETQ. The CDR3 is 13 amino acids. As for this clonotype: The antigen remains undetermined.

For TCR beta, libraries came from quantitative 5'-RACE with molecular barcodes. TCRdb reanalysed the 5' RACE reads using MiXCR and keeps one entry per CDR3 protein. Among a few hundred thousand distinct CDR3 sequences listed, around 20% were seen once. V is TRBV5-1 and J is TRBJ1-2; no clear D. The receptor comes from a male donor with ankylosing spondylitis. The sample taken for sequencing was blood, either unsorted or a sorted T cell fraction (not recorded which). The CDR3 DNA follows: TGCGCCAGCAGCTTGGGGCGGACCTATGGCTACACCTTC. Translated: CASSLGRTYGYTF.